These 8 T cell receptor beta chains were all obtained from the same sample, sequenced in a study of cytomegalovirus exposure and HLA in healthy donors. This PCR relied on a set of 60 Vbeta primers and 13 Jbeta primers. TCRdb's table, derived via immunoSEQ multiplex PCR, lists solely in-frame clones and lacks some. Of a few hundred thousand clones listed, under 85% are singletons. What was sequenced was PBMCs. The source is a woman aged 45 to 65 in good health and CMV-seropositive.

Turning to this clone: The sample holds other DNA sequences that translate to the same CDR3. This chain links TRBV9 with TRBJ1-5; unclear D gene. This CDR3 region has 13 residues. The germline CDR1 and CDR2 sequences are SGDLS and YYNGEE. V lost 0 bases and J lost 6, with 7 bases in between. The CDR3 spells CASSVEAGQPQHF. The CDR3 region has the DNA TGTGCCAGCAGCGTAGAAGCGGGTCAGCCCCAGCATTTT.

For the CDR3, the DNA is TGCGCCAGCAGAACCAGGGTTCTTACTAACTATGGCTACACCTTC. It encodes CASRTRVLTNYGYTF. The chain links TRBV5-1 to TRBJ1-2; weak D call: TRBD1 (5 bases). Germline V lookup: CDR1 SGHRS, CDR2 YFSETQ. The length of the CDR3 is 15 residues. V shed 5 bases and J shed 0 bases, with 14 bases lying between them.

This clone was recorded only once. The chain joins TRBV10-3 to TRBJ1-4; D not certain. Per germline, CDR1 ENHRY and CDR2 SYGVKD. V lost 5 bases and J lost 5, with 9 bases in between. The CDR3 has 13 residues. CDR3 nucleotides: TGTGCCATCAGTTTCGGTCGGAATGAAAAACTGTTTTTT. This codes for CAISFGRNEKLFF.

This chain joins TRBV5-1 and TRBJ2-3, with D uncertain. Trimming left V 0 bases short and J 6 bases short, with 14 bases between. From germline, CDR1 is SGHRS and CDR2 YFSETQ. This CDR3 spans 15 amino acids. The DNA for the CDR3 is TGCGCCAGCAGCTTGGCCGGTCAACGCATGGATACGCAGTATTTT. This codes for CASSLAGQRMDTQYF. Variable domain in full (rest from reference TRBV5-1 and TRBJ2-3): KAGVTQTPRYLIKTRGQQVTLSCSPISGHRSVSWYQQTPGQGLQFLFEYFSETQRNKGNFPGRFSGRQFSNSRSEMNVSTLELGDSALYLCASSLAGQRMDTQYFGPGTRLTVL.

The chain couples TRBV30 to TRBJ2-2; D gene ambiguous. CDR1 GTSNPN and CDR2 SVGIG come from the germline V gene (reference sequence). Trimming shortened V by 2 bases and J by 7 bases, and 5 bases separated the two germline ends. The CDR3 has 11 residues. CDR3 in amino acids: CAWSFGGELFF. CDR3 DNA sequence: TGTGCCTGGAGTTTCGGCGGGGAGCTGTTTTTT.

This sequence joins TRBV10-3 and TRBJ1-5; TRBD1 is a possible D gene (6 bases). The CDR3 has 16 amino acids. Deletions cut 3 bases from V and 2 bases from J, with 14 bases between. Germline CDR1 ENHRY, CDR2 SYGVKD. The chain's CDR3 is CAISEQGFRGNQPQHF. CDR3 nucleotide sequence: TGTGCCATCAGTGAACAGGGCTTCAGGGGCAATCAGCCCCAGCATTTT.

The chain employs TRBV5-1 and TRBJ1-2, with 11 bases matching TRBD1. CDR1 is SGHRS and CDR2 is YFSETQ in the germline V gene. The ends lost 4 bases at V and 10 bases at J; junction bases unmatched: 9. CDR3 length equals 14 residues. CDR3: CASSALGTGGYYTF. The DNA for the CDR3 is TGCGCCAGCAGCGCACTCGGGACAGGGGGGTACTACACCTTC.

CDR3 sequence reads: CASSAPGQSSYEQYF. The CDR3 region has the DNA TGTGCCAGCAGCGCCCCGGGACAGAGCTCCTACGAGCAGTACTTC. V is TRBV7-8 and J is TRBJ2-7; 7 bases match TRBD1. The germline V gene encodes CDR1 SGHVS and CDR2 FQNEAQ. V was clipped by 5 bases and J by 0 bases; unmatched bases: 7. CDR3 size: 15 residues.